Listed below are T cell receptor beta chains from one sample, sequenced in a study of blood T cell repertoires in COVID-19. Libraries were prepared by immunoSEQ multiplex PCR; TCRdb keeps only in-frame clonotypes and omits some of them. The table lists approximately 220,000 clones, about four fifths of them singletons. The sample consisted of peripheral blood. These receptors were collected from a woman aged 25 to 39 who had recovered from COVID-19. Each CDR3 is given with its conserved first and last residue. The D gene is left open where the match is weak. The listing skips clone size in some rows; elsewhere it reads once, few, many or a size class.

D	size	V	J	CDR3	DNA
-	many	TRBV9	TRBJ2-7	CASSVGTGTYEQYF	TGTGCCAGCAGCGTAGGGACGGGGACCTACGAGCAGTACTTC
-	-	TRBV6-1	TRBJ2-1	CASSEDGYNEQFF	TGTGCCAGCAGTGAAGACGGCTACAATGAGCAGTTCTTC
-	-	TRBV19	TRBJ1-3	CASSTLYRSGAENTIYF	TGTGCCAGTAGTACTTTATACCGGTCAGGGGCGGAAAACACCATATATTTT
TRBD1	-	TRBV19	TRBJ1-2	CASNTGTGNYGYTF	TGTGCCAGTAATACCGGGACAGGGAACTATGGCTACACCTTC
TRBD1	-	TRBV27	TRBJ1-1	CASNRPGQGSTEAFF	TGTGCCAGCAATCGACCGGGACAGGGTTCCACTGAAGCTTTCTTT
-	-	TRBV5-1	TRBJ1-3	CASSRDLLSSGNTIYF	TGCGCCAGCAGCCGGGACTTACTTAGCTCTGGAAACACCATATATTTT
TRBD2	-	TRBV11-2	TRBJ2-4	CASSSRGLAGDKNIQYF	TGTGCCAGCAGCTCCCGGGGACTAGCCGGAGACAAAAACATTCAGTACTTC
-	-	TRBV30	TRBJ1-1	CAWSVDRWAQGTINTEAFF	TGTGCCTGGAGTGTAGATCGATGGGCACAGGGAACCATTAACACTGAAGCTTTCTTT
-	-	TRBV9	TRBJ1-1	CASSVAPRDTTEAFF	TGTGCCAGCAGCGTCGCCCCCAGAGACACAACTGAAGCTTTCTTT
-	-	TRBV4-1	TRBJ2-7	CASSQDLKREQYF	TGCGCCAGCAGCCAAGATCTAAAGCGAGAGCAGTACTTC
TRBD2	-	TRBV9	TRBJ2-7	CASSAASGAFYEQYF	TGTGCCAGCAGCGCGGCTAGCGGGGCTTTCTACGAGCAGTACTTC
-	once	TRBV11-3	TRBJ2-1	CASSLRRREQFF	TGTGCCAGCAGCTTGAGGAGAAGAGAGCAGTTCTTC
-	-	TRBV11-3	TRBJ1-1	CASSLQQNTEAFF	TGTGCCAGCAGCTTACAACAGAACACTGAAGCTTTCTTT